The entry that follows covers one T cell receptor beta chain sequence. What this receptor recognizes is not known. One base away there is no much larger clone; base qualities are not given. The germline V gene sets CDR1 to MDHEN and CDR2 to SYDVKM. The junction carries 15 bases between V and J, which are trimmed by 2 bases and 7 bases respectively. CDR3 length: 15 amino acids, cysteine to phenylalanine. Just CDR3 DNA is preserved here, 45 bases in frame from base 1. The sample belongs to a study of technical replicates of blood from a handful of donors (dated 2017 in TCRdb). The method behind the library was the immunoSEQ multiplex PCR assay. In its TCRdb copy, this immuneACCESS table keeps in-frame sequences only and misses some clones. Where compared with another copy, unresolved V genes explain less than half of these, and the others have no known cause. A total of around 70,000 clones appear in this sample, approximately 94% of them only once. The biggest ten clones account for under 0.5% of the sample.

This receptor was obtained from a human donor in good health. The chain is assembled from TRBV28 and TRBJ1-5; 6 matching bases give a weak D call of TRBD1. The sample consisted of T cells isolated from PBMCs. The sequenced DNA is TGTGCCAGCAGTTTACCAGGGGTATCAGGGCAGCCCCAGCATTTT. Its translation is CASSLPGVSGQPQHF. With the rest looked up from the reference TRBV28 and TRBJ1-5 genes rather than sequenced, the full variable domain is DVKVTQSSRYLVKRTGEKVFLECVQDMDHENMFWYRQDPGLGLRLIYFSYDVKMKEKGDIPEGYSVSREKKERFSLILESASTNQTSMYLCASSLPGVSGQPQHFGDGTRLSIL.